The clone carrying this T cell receptor (beta chain) was seen only a few times. Its cognate antigen is unknown. Broader study findings: In terms of TCR gene usage, tumor memory CD4+ T cells clustered together with blood and lymph node memory CD4+ cells, as well as with lymph node naive CD4+ cells. The larger-cohort validation was restricted to a single TCR beta V-J rearrangement rather than whole repertoires.

The CDR3 is 13 amino acids. V was trimmed by 5 bases and J by 9 bases, leaving 14 bases between them. Full-length variable regions came from constant-region reverse primers plus semi-nested Nested Universal Primer A PCR. TCRdb reprocessed the 5' RACE reads via MiXCR and lists one record per CDR3 protein. The table shows over 55,000 distinct CDR3 sequences, with 25% to 30% occurring only once. The clonotype was recovered from a female donor with breast cancer. Specimen: tumor-infiltrating naive CD4+ T cells sorted from the breast tumor. Subset denoted: naive CD4+ T cells, CD4+CD45RA+CD25-. V gene TRBV12-3 or TRBV12-4 combines with J gene TRBJ1-5; TRBD1 might be the D (5 bases). CDR3 loop: CASSAQDMGPQHF. The CDR3 DNA follows: TGTGCCAGCAGTGCGCAGGACATGGGGCCCCAGCATTTT.